These 14 T cell receptor beta chains were all obtained from the same sample, sequenced in a study of blood T cells in healthy people across ages. Then a second PCR, running about 7 to 11 cycles, was carried out with a sample-barcoded 5' primer and a J-beta primer mix. MiXCR was run by TCRdb on the 5' RACE reads, yielding one entry per CDR3 protein. The sample contains 650,000 to 1,000,000 distinct CDR3 sequences, 35% to 60% of which appear only once. What was sequenced was blood. These receptors all come from a man older than 75 in good health.

This clonotype was recorded a few times. This rearrangement joins TRBV4-3 to TRBJ2-1; possible D gene TRBD2, 6 bases. CDR1 LGHNA and CDR2 YSLEER come from the germline V gene. The V and J ends lost 0 bases and 5 bases respectively, with 14 bases between them. The CDR3 contains 16 residues. The CDR3 DNA follows: TGCGCCAGCAGCCAAGAGAGCGGGTCCCCCCACAATGAGCAGTTCTTC. Protein sequence: CASSQESGSPHNEQFF.

The gene calls are TRBV29-1 and TRBJ2-7, with TRBD2 matching over 7 bases. V shed 5 bases, J shed 2 bases, and the junction held 9 bases outside the gene matches. Germline CDR1 and CDR2: SQVTM and ANQGSEA. This CDR3 has 14 amino acids. CDR3 sequence (DNA): TGCAGCGTTTCTAGCGGAGGCTTAGCCTACGAGCAGTACTTC. Its protein product is CSVSSGGLAYEQYF.

The chain links TRBV5-1 to TRBJ2-7; no clear D gene. CDR3 size: 14 residues. Germline values: CDR1 SGHRS, CDR2 YFSETQ. V lost 2 bases and J lost 7, with 16 bases in between. CDR3 in DNA: TGCGCCAGCAGCTTTCCGGACGGAGACGGGGAGCAGTACTTC. It yields the protein CASSFPDGDGEQYF.

This clonotype has just a few counts. The chain is built from TRBV20-1 and TRBJ2-7, with a possible D match to TRBD2 (6 bases). Germline lookup yields CDR1 DFQATT and CDR2 SNEGSKA (reference sequence). The CDR3 spans 15 residues. The V end lost 3 bases, the J end lost 4 bases, and 19 bases lay between the germline ends. The CDR3 loop reads CSASRYGEAKYEQYF. CDR3 nucleotide sequence: TGCAGTGCTAGTAGGTACGGGGAGGCGAAGTACGAGCAGTACTTC.

This chain links TRBV3-1 with TRBJ1-1; 7 positions match TRBD1. J was trimmed by 3 bases and V by 4 bases; bases with no gene match: 2. Germline values: CDR1 LGHDT, CDR2 YNNKEL (reference sequence). CDR3 size: 13 residues. CDR3 region: CASSPGQDTEAFF. The CDR3 nucleotides read TGTGCCAGCAGCCCAGGACAGGACACTGAAGCTTTCTTT.

The chain couples TRBV27 to TRBJ2-7; 11 nucleotides align to TRBD2. The germline CDR1 and CDR2 sequences are MNHEY and SMNVEV (reference sequence). The CDR3 is 16 amino acids. V dropped 0 bases and J dropped 4; count of bases not matched to a gene: 5. The CDR3 here is CASSLSTSGAGYEQYF. CDR3 nucleotide sequence: TGTGCCAGCAGTTTATCGACTAGCGGGGCCGGGTACGAGCAGTACTTC.

This clonotype was seen many times. The rearrangement uses TRBV12-3 or TRBV12-4 and TRBJ2-5; TRBD1 matches 9 bases. The V gene end was trimmed by 5 bases and the J gene end by 5 bases; junction bases not matched to a gene: 9. The CDR3 has 15 amino acids. The CDR3: CASSGTGTGIETQYF. Written as DNA, the CDR3 is TGTGCCAGCAGTGGCACCGGGACAGGGATCGAGACCCAGTACTTC.

This CDR3 is CASSVIAGGPKSSGTGELFF. The CDR3 nucleotides read TGTGCCAGCAGTGTTATAGCGGGAGGCCCAAAAAGTAGCGGCACCGGGGAGCTGTTTTTT. This sequence joins TRBV6-1 and TRBJ2-2; 10 nucleotides match TRBD2. Unmatched junction bases numbered 18, after V lost 4 bases and J lost 4 bases. CDR3 length equals 20 residues. In germline, CDR1 is MNHNS, CDR2 SASEGT.

The chain couples TRBV7-2 to TRBJ2-7, with 8 nucleotides matching TRBD1. J was trimmed by 3 bases and V by 3 bases; bases with no gene match: 7. Germline CDR1 and CDR2: SGHTA and FQGNSA. The CDR3 is made up of 15 amino acids. CDR3 in DNA: TGTGCCAGCAGCTTCCTCCCGACAGGGGACTACGAGCAGTACTTC. Translated: CASSFLPTGDYEQYF. Supplemented by reference TRBV7-2 and TRBJ2-7, the full variable domain reads GAGVSQSPSNKVTEKGKDVELRCDPISGHTALYWYRQSLGQGLEFLIYFQGNSAPDKSGLPSDRFSAERTGGSVSTLTIQRTQQEDSAVYLCASSFLPTGDYEQYFGPGTRLTVT.

This chain links TRBV2 with TRBJ1-1; D not certain. Germline values: CDR1 SNHLY, CDR2 FYNNEI. The CDR3 spans 14 residues. V was clipped by 6 bases and J by 0 bases, with 11 bases between them. In DNA form, the CDR3 reads TGTGCCAGCAGCGTAAGGAGCCTGAACACTGAAGCTTTCTTT. Its protein product is CASSVRSLNTEAFF.

The V call is TRBV7-2, the J call TRBJ2-5; 13 positions agree with TRBD2. CDR3 length: 16 residues. Trimming cost V 5 bases and J 0 bases; bases outside gene matches: 3. Germline CDR1 is SGHTA and CDR2 is FQGNSA. CDR3 loop: CASSAGLAGYQETQYF. The CDR3 coding sequence is TGTGCCAGCAGCGCGGGACTAGCGGGGTACCAAGAGACCCAGTACTTC.

The V gene is TRBV12-3 or TRBV12-4, the J gene TRBJ2-1; tentative D call: TRBD2 (5 bases). The J call may not be correct, given that the DNA end is closer to TRBJ2-7. This CDR3 has 12 amino acids. The CDR3 nucleotides read TGTGCCAGCAGTTCCAACCGGGGTGAGCAGTACTTC. Translation gives CASSSNRGEQYF.

In its sample, this clonotype was seen a few times. This rearrangement joins TRBV12-3 or TRBV12-4 to TRBJ1-2, with 7 bases identical to TRBD1. This CDR3 contains 15 residues. The ends lost 5 bases at V and 5 bases at J; junction bases unmatched: 11. Written as DNA, the CDR3 is TGTGCCAGCAGTCCGGGACAGACGGAGCGATATGGCTACACCTTC. Encoded protein: CASSPGQTERYGYTF.

This clonotype was seen a handful of times. The chain links TRBV7-2 to TRBJ2-1; 9 bases map to TRBD1. TRBJ2-7 matches the DNA end more closely, so the J call is doubtful. From germline, CDR1 is SGHTA and CDR2 FQGNSA. This CDR3 is 14 amino acids long. The CDR3 DNA follows: TGTGCCAGCCGCACAGGGGGCGTTTACAATGAGCAGTACTTC. It codes for CASRTGGVYNEQYF.